Sequencing of this TCR beta chain was carried out in a study of response to subunit inactivated influenza vaccine. This clonotype has just a few counts. The V gene's germline CDR1 is SEHNR and CDR2 FQNEAQ (reference sequence). CDR3 length: 16 amino acids. With 3 bases clipped from V and 2 bases from J, the junction kept 10 bases outside the gene matches. TCRdb reprocessed the RT-PCR reads via MiXCR and lists one record per CDR3 protein. Here the sample spans hundreds of thousands of distinct CDR3 sequences, 12% to 15% being singletons. The chain is built from TRBV7-9 and TRBJ2-7, with 7 bases aligning to TRBD1. The source material was PBMCs from blood, sampled 14 days before vaccination. The sequence was obtained from a man aged 50 or older who received an inactivated influenza vaccine. CDR3 nucleotide sequence: TGTGCCAGCAGCTTTGGGTCAGGGGGATCACCCTACGAGCAGTACTTC. Translation: CASSFGSGGSPYEQYF.